The present T cell receptor beta chain was sequenced within a study of blood T cell repertoires in COVID-19. The table came from immunoSEQ multiplex PCR; TCRdb's copy has only in-frame clones and leaves some out. The sample gives about 220,000 clones, roughly 80% of which show up once; 2.5% to 3% is in the top ten. The CDR3 spans 12 residues. The V gene's germline CDR1 is MNHEY and CDR2 SMNVEV (reference sequence). V lost 6 bases, J lost 9 bases, and 13 bases lay in between. Sequencing input: peripheral blood. This chain links TRBV27 with TRBJ2-3; D unclear. The sequence was collected from a woman aged 40 to 50 with active or convalescent COVID-19. Here the CDR3 reads CASRRLGNTQYF. The CDR3 DNA reads TGTGCCAGCAGACGCCTGGGCAACACGCAGTATTTT.